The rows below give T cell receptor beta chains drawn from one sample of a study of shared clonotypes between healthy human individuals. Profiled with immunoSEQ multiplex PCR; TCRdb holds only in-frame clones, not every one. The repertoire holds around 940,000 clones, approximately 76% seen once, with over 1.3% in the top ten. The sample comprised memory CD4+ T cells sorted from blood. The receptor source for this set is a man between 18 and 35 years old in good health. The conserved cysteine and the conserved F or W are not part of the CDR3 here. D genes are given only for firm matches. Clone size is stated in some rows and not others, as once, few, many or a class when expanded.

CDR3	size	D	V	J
ASSLEGQGNSPLH	NA	TRBD1	TRBV5-1	TRBJ1-6
AWGKSGNQPQH	NA	NA	TRBV30	TRBJ1-5
ASSGSGYEQY	NA	NA	TRBV11-2	TRBJ2-7
SVRDRGPYEQY	NA	TRBD1	TRBV29-1	TRBJ2-7
ASSPMEGVGTEAF	NA	NA	TRBV18	TRBJ1-1
AFLLGDRGDTGELF	NA	TRBD1	TRBV30	TRBJ2-2
ASSRRQGGVYEQY	NA	TRBD1	TRBV23-1	TRBJ2-7
ASSPPRVSRHEQY	NA	NA	TRBV18	TRBJ2-7
ASSIAQQYTYEQY	NA	NA	TRBV19	TRBJ2-7
ASSSFGGYINEQF	NA	NA	TRBV7-9	TRBJ2-1
ASSSNSGPADTQY	once	NA	TRBV7-2	TRBJ2-3
ASSFLTGNYGYT	once	NA	TRBV11-2	TRBJ1-2
ATGPTSGLEETQY	NA	NA	TRBV10-3	TRBJ2-5
ATLGQGGQETQY	NA	TRBD1	TRBV10-3	TRBJ2-5
ASSPSGRDIGF	NA	NA	TRBV19	TRBJ1-1
ASSADPGNLGSGGELF	NA	NA	TRBV5-6	TRBJ2-2
ASSSHGTYEQY	NA	NA	TRBV5-1	TRBJ2-7
ASSLGLAGSTDTQY	NA	TRBD2	TRBV11-2	TRBJ2-3
ASTPGRGSFHEQY	NA	TRBD2	TRBV19	TRBJ2-7
ASSLGTVQETQY	once	NA	TRBV7-9	TRBJ2-5
ASSTTRNSYEQY	few	NA	TRBV7-2	TRBJ2-7
ASSYSVGGRTQY	NA	NA	TRBV6-5	TRBJ2-5
ASSRSSDPSYNEQF	NA	NA	TRBV11-3	TRBJ2-1
ASSSGVAGRQETQY	once	TRBD2	TRBV27	TRBJ2-5
ASSVTSRKTQY	few	TRBD2	TRBV28	TRBJ2-5
ASSRAARTGELF	few	NA	TRBV9	TRBJ2-2
ASSLGQGRENQPQH	NA	TRBD1	TRBV7-6	TRBJ1-5
ASSPDREAF	NA	NA	TRBV23-1	TRBJ1-1
ASSRGSSNTGELF	once	TRBD2	TRBV13	TRBJ2-2
ASSLEVTRPGETQY	few	NA	TRBV7-2	TRBJ2-5
ASEGRPQGF	NA	NA	TRBV6-1	TRBJ2-1
ASSLYRLAGSTQY	NA	TRBD2	TRBV27	TRBJ2-3
ASSISRTSYDEQF	few	TRBD2	TRBV19	TRBJ2-1
ASSGVLGSLEAF	NA	NA	TRBV5-1	TRBJ1-1
ASSLVSLAGGLNTDTQY	many	TRBD2	TRBV5-6	TRBJ2-3
ASSFGQGATNEKLF	NA	TRBD1	TRBV5-1	TRBJ1-4
ASSTGRTFQETQY	NA	TRBD2	TRBV7-8	TRBJ2-5
ASSIRTGYLAEAF	NA	TRBD1	TRBV7-9	TRBJ1-1
ASSPGWAADEQF	NA	NA	TRBV7-3	TRBJ2-1